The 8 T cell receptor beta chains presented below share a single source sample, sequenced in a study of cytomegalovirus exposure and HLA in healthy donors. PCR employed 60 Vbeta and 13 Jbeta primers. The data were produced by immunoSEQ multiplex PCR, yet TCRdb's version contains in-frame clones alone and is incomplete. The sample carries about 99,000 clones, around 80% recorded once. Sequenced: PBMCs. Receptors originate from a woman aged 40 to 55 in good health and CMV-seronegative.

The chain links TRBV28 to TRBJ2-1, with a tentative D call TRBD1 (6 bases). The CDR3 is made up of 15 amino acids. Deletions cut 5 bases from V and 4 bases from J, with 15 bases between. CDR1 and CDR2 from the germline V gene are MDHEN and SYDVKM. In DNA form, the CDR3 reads TGTGCCAGCAGTCCCTCCGGACAGCGATACAATGAGCAGTTCTTC. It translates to CASSPSGQRYNEQFF.

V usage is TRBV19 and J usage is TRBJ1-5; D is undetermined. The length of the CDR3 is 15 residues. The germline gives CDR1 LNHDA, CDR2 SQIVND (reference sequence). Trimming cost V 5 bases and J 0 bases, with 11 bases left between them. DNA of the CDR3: TGTGCCAGTAGTGAGGTGGTTTATAGCAATCAGCCCCAGCATTTT. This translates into CASSEVVYSNQPQHF.

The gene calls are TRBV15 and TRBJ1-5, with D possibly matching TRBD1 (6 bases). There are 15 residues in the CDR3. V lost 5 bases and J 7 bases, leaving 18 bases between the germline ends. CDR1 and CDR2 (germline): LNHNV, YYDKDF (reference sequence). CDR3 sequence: CATSARTIQGQPQHF. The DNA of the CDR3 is TGTGCCACCAGCGCCCGGACAATTCAGGGGCAGCCCCAGCATTTT.

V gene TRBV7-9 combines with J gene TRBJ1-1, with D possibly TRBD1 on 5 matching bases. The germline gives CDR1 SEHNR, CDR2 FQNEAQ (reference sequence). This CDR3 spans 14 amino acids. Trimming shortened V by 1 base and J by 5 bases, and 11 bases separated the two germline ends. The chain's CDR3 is CASSLDGGRTEAFF. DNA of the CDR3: TGTGCCAGCAGCTTAGACGGGGGGAGGACTGAAGCTTTCTTT. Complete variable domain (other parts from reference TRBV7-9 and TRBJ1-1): DTGVSQNPRHKITKRGQNVTFRCDPISEHNRLYWYRQTLGQGPEFLTYFQNEAQLEKSRLLSDRFSAERPKGSFSTLEIQRTEQGDSAMYLCASSLDGGRTEAFFGQGTRLTVV.

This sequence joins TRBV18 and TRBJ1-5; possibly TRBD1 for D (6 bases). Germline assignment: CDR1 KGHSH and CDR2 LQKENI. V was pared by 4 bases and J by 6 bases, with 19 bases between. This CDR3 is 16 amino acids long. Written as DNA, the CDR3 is TGTGCCAGCTCACTGCGACAGACACAGGGTTTTCAGCCCCAGCATTTT. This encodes CASSLRQTQGFQPQHF. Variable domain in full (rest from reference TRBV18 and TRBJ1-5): NAGVMQNPRHLVRRRGQEARLRCSPMKGHSHVYWYRQLPEEGLKFMVYLQKENIIDESGMPKERFSAEFPKEGPSILRIQQVVRGDSAAYFCASSLRQTQGFQPQHFGDGTRLSIL.

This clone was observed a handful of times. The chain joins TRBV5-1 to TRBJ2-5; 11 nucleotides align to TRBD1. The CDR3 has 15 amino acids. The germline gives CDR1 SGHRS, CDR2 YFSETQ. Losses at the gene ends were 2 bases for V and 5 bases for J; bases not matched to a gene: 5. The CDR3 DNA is TGCGCCAGCAGCTTTAGGACAGGGGGCCTCGAGACCCAGTACTTC. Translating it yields CASSFRTGGLETQYF.

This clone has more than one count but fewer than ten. CDR3 nucleotides: TGTGCCAGCAGCAGGGCAGGGGCGCGGAACGAGCAGTACTTC. Its protein is CASSRAGARNEQYF. The chain links TRBV11-2 to TRBJ2-7; weak D call: TRBD1 (6 bases). The CDR3 extends over 14 amino acids. With 5 bases removed from V and 5 bases from J, the gap between germline ends came to 16 bases. Germline V lookup: CDR1 SGHAT, CDR2 FQNNGV. The full variable domain, rest sourced from reference TRBV11-2 and TRBJ2-7, is EAGVAQSPRYKIIEKRQSVAFWCNPISGHATLYWYQQILGQGPKLLIQFQNNGVVDDSQLPKDRFSAERLKGVDSTLKIQPAKLEDSAVYLCASSRAGARNEQYFGPGTRLTVT.

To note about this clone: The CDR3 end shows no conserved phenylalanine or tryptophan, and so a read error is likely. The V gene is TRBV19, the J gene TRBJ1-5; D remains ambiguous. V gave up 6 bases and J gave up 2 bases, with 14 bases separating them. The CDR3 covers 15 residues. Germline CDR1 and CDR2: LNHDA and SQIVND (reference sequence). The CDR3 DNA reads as TGTGCCAGTAGCTTCGGGGAGGGCGGCAATCAGCCCCAGCATCTT. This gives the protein CASSFGEGGNQPQHL.